Here is one TCR beta chain with its context. Germline CDR1 is SGHVS and CDR2 is FQNEAQ. Trimming stripped 7 bases from V and 0 bases from J, with 13 bases between. The CDR3 contains 15 residues. In the authors' methods: Amplification from reference gene primers served as the basis for estimated nucleated cell counts. Libraries were prepared by immunoSEQ multiplex PCR; TCRdb keeps only in-frame clonotypes and omits some of them. V and J calls and clone size are those listed in that table; D and trimming were worked out from the DNA. The table shows tens of thousands of clones, with roughly 79% occurring only once. This sample was taken from a study of blood T cell repertoires in COVID-19. As for the study in general: COVID-19 samples from acute and convalescent phases originated in the United States, Italy and Spain. Sample material is recorded as cDNA or gDNA derived from T cells, B-cell-depleted T cells, or PBMCs.

The V and J genes are TRBV7-8 and TRBJ2-1; D is possibly TRBD2 (6 bases). Sequencing was performed on peripheral blood. The receptor comes from a human donor in a cohort sampled during active COVID-19. CDR3 region: CASTPLANSYNEQFF. CDR3 coding DNA: TGTGCCAGCACCCCTCTAGCGAACTCCTACAATGAGCAGTTCTTC. The variable domain in full, completed from reference TRBV7-8 and TRBJ2-1, reads GAGVSQSPRYKVAKRGQDVALRCDPISGHVSLFWYQQALGQGPEFLTYFQNEAQLDKSGLPSDRFFAERPEGSVSTLKIQRTQQEDSAVYLCASTPLANSYNEQFFGPGTRLTVL.